This TCR beta chain appears in the sequencing data of a study of T cells in Graves' hyperthyroidism and ophthalmopathy. This clonotype was observed many times. Sampled blood dates from first hyperthyroidism diagnosis, and it precedes any ophthalmopathy symptoms. CDR3 length equals 16 residues. Germline CDR1 reads MNHEY; CDR2 reads SMNVEV (reference sequence). Unmatched junction bases numbered 11, after V lost 6 bases and J lost 6 bases. RNA transcripts were the template for amplifying TCR beta CDR3 regions. A first-round RT-PCR of the TCR CDR3 used the HTBI primer set. TCRdb re-called the multiplex PCR reads with MiXCR, one entry per CDR3 protein. The data show about 300,000 distinct CDR3 sequences, 13% seen once.

Sequencing was carried out using blood. This TCR was recovered from a woman in her thirties with Graves' hyperthyroidism that later progressed to Graves' ophthalmopathy. This chain connects TRBV27 to TRBJ2-3, with 11 bases identical to TRBD2. The CDR3 reads CASSLLLAGVGDTQYF. The CDR3 coding sequence is TGTGCCAGCAGCCTACTACTAGCGGGAGTTGGGGATACGCAGTATTTT.